Each of the 10 T cell receptor beta chains below was sequenced from the same sample in a study of blood T cells in healthy people across ages. Together with a sample-barcoded 5' primer, a J-beta primer mix was included in a second PCR lasting roughly 6 to 12 cycles. TCRdb reprocessed the 5' RACE reads with MiXCR, giving one entry per CDR3 protein. The table includes some 800,000 distinct CDR3 sequences, approximately 25% detected once. These sequences were also reported in another study, on T cells of mothers and their children.

Input material: blood. All receptors derive from a boy younger than 18 in good health.

This clonotype was seen ten or more times. The chain links TRBV11-1 to TRBJ2-1; D is uncertain. CDR3 size: 14 residues. V was pared by 2 bases and J by 6 bases, with 11 bases between. Germline V gives CDR1 SGHAT, CDR2 FQDESV (reference sequence). DNA for the CDR3: TGTGCCAGCAGCTTACTTACCTACAGCAATGAGCAGTTCTTC. Translated: CASSLLTYSNEQFF.

For this clonotype: A read error may account for a junction end that differs from germline. The chain is built from TRBV27 and TRBJ1-4, with TRBD1 matching 8 bases. The CDR3 has 15 residues. CDR1 is MNHEY, CDR2 SMNVEV, per germline (reference sequence). Written as DNA, the CDR3 is TGTGCCAACAGTCTCAGAGGACAGGGTCGTCAAAAACTGTTTTTT. Amino acids: CANSLRGQGRQKLFF.

This clonotype was observed a handful of times. This chain joins TRBV20-1 and TRBJ1-1; possibly TRBD1 for D (5 bases). Germline assignment: CDR1 DFQATT and CDR2 SNEGSKA (reference sequence). V shed 6 bases and J shed 1 base, with 9 bases lying between them. The CDR3 length is 12 residues. The CDR3 bases are TGCAGTGCGACCCAGGGGAACACTGAAGCTTTCTTT. Translation gives CSATQGNTEAFF.

This clonotype was counted a few times. The chain links TRBV7-2 to TRBJ2-3; TRBD2 aligns across 9 bases. CDR3 length: 15 residues. Germline V lookup: CDR1 SGHTA, CDR2 FQGNSA. The ends lost 6 bases at V and 5 bases at J; junction bases unmatched: 9. CDR3 DNA: TGTGCCAGCAGGAGATTAGCGGGAGTGGGAGATACGCAGTATTTT. It yields the protein CASRRLAGVGDTQYF.

This chain links TRBV20-1 with TRBJ2-5; 7 nucleotides align to TRBD1. The germline V gene encodes CDR1 DFQATT and CDR2 SNEGSKA (reference sequence). This CDR3 has 11 residues. V shed 2 bases and J 14 bases; nucleotides not matched to a gene: 8. CDR3 in amino acids: CSARSNRGNYF. The CDR3 region has the DNA TGCAGTGCTAGAAGTAACAGGGGAAATTACTTC.

The table lists this clonotype with a few counts. The V and J genes are TRBV7-9 and TRBJ2-7, with a weak D call TRBD2 (7 bases). Trimming removed 2 bases from V and 4 bases from J, with 12 bases in between. This CDR3 has 14 amino acids. The germline gives CDR1 SEHNR, CDR2 FQNEAQ (reference sequence). Here the CDR3 reads CASSLTGGLYEQYF. The CDR3, as DNA: TGTGCCAGCAGCTTAACCGGGGGGCTATACGAGCAGTACTTC.

There are a few counts of this clonotype. Compared with germline, one end of the junction differs, possibly owing to a read error. V gene TRBV5-8 combines with J gene TRBJ2-1; no clear D gene. The DNA end lines up better with TRBJ2-7; the J call may be wrong. The CDR3 is made up of 13 amino acids. Germline V gene sequence: CDR1 SGHTS, CDR2 YDEGEE. DNA for the CDR3: TGTGCCAGCAGCTTGGGACAAACCTACAAGCAGTACTTC. This encodes CASSLGQTYKQYF.

This clonotype was counted between two and nine times. The gene calls are TRBV11-2 and TRBJ2-3; 13 nucleotides line up with TRBD2. Germline values: CDR1 SGHAT, CDR2 FQNNGV. The CDR3 length is 18 residues. J was trimmed by 3 bases and V by 5 bases; bases with no gene match: 11. The CDR3 loop reads CASSQAWTSGSLTDTQYF. CDR3 coding DNA: TGTGCCAGCAGCCAGGCCTGGACTAGCGGGAGTTTGACAGATACGCAGTATTTT.

The gene calls are TRBV5-6 and TRBJ2-2; D call uncertain. Germline CDR1 and CDR2: SGHDT and YYEEEE. This CDR3 is built from 14 residues. Trimming removed 1 base from V and 6 bases from J, with 10 bases in between. The CDR3 sequence: CASSLRGSPGELFF. In DNA form, the CDR3 reads TGTGCCAGCAGCTTGCGAGGATCCCCCGGGGAGCTGTTTTTT.

The chain carries TRBV9 and TRBJ2-1, with 7 nucleotides matching TRBD2. V dropped 0 bases and J dropped 3; count of bases not matched to a gene: 6. Per germline, CDR1 SGDLS and CDR2 YYNGEE. This CDR3 spans 16 amino acids. CDR3: CASSVGPGGFYNEQFF. The CDR3 bases are TGTGCCAGCAGCGTAGGTCCGGGAGGATTCTACAATGAGCAGTTCTTC.